Sequencing of this TCR beta chain was carried out in a study of response to subunit inactivated influenza vaccine. Comment on this clonotype: Its target is not known.

Notes on the study in general: Authors suggested each seasonal flu vaccination may recruit only limited numbers of new T cells.

Trimming removed 6 bases at V and 2 bases at J, with 10 bases between. The germline V gene encodes CDR1 DFQATT and CDR2 SNEGSKA (reference sequence). This CDR3 comprises 13 residues. TCRdb itself ran the RT-PCR reads through MiXCR, one entry per CDR3 protein. The sample includes 490,000 or so distinct CDR3 sequences, 7.5% to 8.5% of them seen just once. The source material was PBMCs from blood, sampled approximately 25 months after vaccination. V usage is TRBV20-1 and J usage is TRBJ1-4, with D maybe TRBD1 (6 bases). This TCR came from a man aged 45 to 70 who received an inactivated influenza vaccine. The CDR3 protein is CSAPGATNEKLFF. The CDR3 DNA reads TGCAGTGCGCCAGGGGCGACTAATGAAAAACTGTTTTTT.